This TCR beta chain came from a study of response to subunit inactivated influenza vaccine. TCRdb used MiXCR to reprocess the RT-PCR reads, holding one entry per CDR3 protein. The sample consists of approximately 700,000 distinct CDR3 sequences, 11% to 15% of them appearing once. Overall study results and limits: Researchers suggested that each seasonal influenza vaccination recruits few new T cells.

V lost 5 bases, J lost 4 bases, and 8 bases lay in between. Germline CDR1 reads MNHEY; CDR2 reads SVGEGT. The CDR3 covers 12 residues. For this clonotype: The antigen is undetermined.

The sample consisted of PBMCs from blood, taken 14 to 15 days before vaccination. The rearrangement joins TRBV6-2 or TRBV6-3 to TRBJ2-5, with D perhaps TRBD1 (5 bases). The receptor was isolated from a man aged 45-60 years who received an inactivated influenza vaccine. CDR3 DNA sequence: TGTGCCAGCAGTATCGACAGAGAGACCCAGTACTTC. As protein: CASSIDRETQYF.